This T cell receptor beta chain originates from a study (dated by TCRdb to between 2015 and 2016). In terms of the full investigation: The study set out to test whether tumor-infiltrating Tregs in breast cancer get recruited from blood Tregs or are instead converted in situ from other CD4+ T cell subsets.

The CDR3 runs 14 amino acids, cysteine and phenylalanine included. The retained sequence is limited to the CDR3, 42 bases, with the frame set at the first base. CDR1 and CDR2 are drawn from the germline V gene: SGHRS, YFSETQ. The junction carries 12 bases between V and J, which are trimmed by 2 bases and 4 bases respectively. Memory CD4+ T cells were isolated as CD4+CD45RO+CD25- cells. Tregs, naive and memory CD4+ T cells from tumor, blood and ipsilateral draining lymph nodes of about five breast cancer patients underwent full-length TCR alpha and beta sequencing. Tumor tissue, along with lymph nodes from ipsilateral axillary dissection, was perfused with PBS, minced, and then digested using collagenase I and hyaluronidase. Ficoll density gradient centrifugation was used to isolate mononuclear cells from lymph nodes or from 50 to 55 ml of peripheral blood. A purity exceeding 90% was confirmed by FACS for the sorted cell populations.

Notes on this clonotype: The antigen it binds to is not known. Base qualities are not provided; no much larger clone lies one nucleotide away.

The study at large found these results: The greatest overlap of tumor-infiltrating Treg TCR alpha and beta sequences was with tumor naive CD4+ T cells, followed next by blood naive CD4+ T cells. The larger-cohort validation was restricted to a single TCR beta V-J rearrangement rather than whole repertoires. Tumor memory CD4+ T cell TCR gene usage was found to cluster with blood and lymph node memory CD4+ cells and with lymph node naive CD4+ cells.

Full-length TCR variable regions were amplified by 5' RACE PCR with constant-region reverse primers, and semi-nested PCR with Nested Universal Primer A was subsequently performed. Using the ReliaPrep RNA Cell Miniprep System, total RNA was extracted, and the SMARTer RACE 5'/3' Kit was then used to reverse transcribe the RNA into 5'RACE-ready cDNA. Multiplex adaptors were used to barcode full-length TCR alpha and beta libraries, and the barcoded libraries were sequenced on an Illumina MiSeq. The authors' analysis ran thus. For each of nine subset-tissue groups, sequencing data from the five patients were pooled, and the groups were compared by unsupervised clustering of TCR gene usage. Repertoire similarity was calculated with the Morisita-Horn index, weighting shared sequences by their contribution to each repertoire. TCRdb reran the public reads through fastp at Q25 and MiXCR, keeping productive beta chains. When rows share a CDR3 protein, they turn into one entry using the most common DNA and genes. None of the V and J calls come from the authors' own analysis; TCRdb made them. This sample gives just under 65,000 distinct CDR3 sequences in total; approximately 23% of them show up just once. The top ten clones comprise under 3.5% of the sample.

This clonotype originated in a female donor with breast cancer. Source material: memory CD4+ T cells sorted from a lymph node. Sample cell subset or site, as interpreted from the label and publication: memory CD4+ T cells, CD4+CD45RO+CD25-. The rearrangement combines TRBV5-1 with TRBJ1-1, with TRBD1 as a weak D call on 6 bases. The bases read TGCGCCAGCAGCTTATCGTCACAGGGCACTGAAGCTTTCTTT. This encodes CASSLSSQGTEAFF.